The next 31 T cell receptor beta chains were all read from a single sample in a study of blood T cell repertoires in COVID-19 (dated by TCRdb to about 2020). The library came from the immunoSEQ multiplex PCR assay. TCRdb limited this immuneACCESS table to in-frame rearrangements with V and J called. A share of clones is missing; checked studies link under half to unresolved V genes, and the rest is unexplained. This sample has roughly 280,000 clones in its table, and around 93% of those were observed once. The ten largest clones capture approximately 3% of the sample. The material sequenced was PBMCs or T cells enriched from blood (not recorded which). The receptor set was obtained from a man aged 35 to 55 who had been exposed to COVID-19.

The rearrangement links TRBV14 to TRBJ1-1; tentatively, D is TRBD1 (6 bases). CDR3 length: 13 amino acids. V lost 3 bases, J lost 11 bases, and 16 bases lay in between. Germline V CDR1 and CDR2: SGHDN, FVKESK. In nucleotides, the CDR3 is TGTGCCAGCAGCCACCCAGGGGTGGGGGCGGCTTTCTTT. It yields the protein CASSHPGVGAAFF.

This clone showed up just a few times. V and J are TRBV30 and TRBJ1-2; 8 nucleotides match TRBD1. The CDR3 consists of 12 residues. Germline trimming cut 5 bases from V and 7 bases from J; bases unmatched to any gene: 6. The germline V gene encodes CDR1 GTSNPN and CDR2 SVGIG (reference sequence). CDR3 DNA: TGTGCCTGGGGCAGGGGGCTTGCTGGCTACACCTTC. The encoded protein is CAWGRGLAGYTF.

The chain employs TRBV29-1 and TRBJ1-2, with D tentatively TRBD1 (5 bases). V shed 4 bases and J shed 6 bases, with 18 bases lying between them. This CDR3 contains 14 residues. Germline V gives CDR1 SQVTM, CDR2 ANQGSEA. CDR3: CSVVGSGGRDGYTF. The CDR3 coding sequence is TGCAGCGTTGTAGGGAGCGGGGGACGGGATGGCTACACCTTC.

This clone appeared a few times. This chain joins TRBV10-3 and TRBJ1-5, with D perhaps matching TRBD1 (6 bases). Trimming shortened V by 0 bases and J by 5 bases, and 11 bases separated the two germline ends. From germline, CDR1 is ENHRY and CDR2 SYGVKD. The CDR3 is 15 residues long. DNA for the CDR3: TGTGCCATCAGTGAGTCTGGGACACCAGATCAGCCCCAGCATTTT. Encoded protein: CAISESGTPDQPQHF.

J is TRBJ1-1 and V is TRBV2; 7 bases are shared with TRBD1. CDR3 length: 13 residues. Germline V lookup: CDR1 SNHLY, CDR2 FYNNEI. The J segment lost 6 bases and the V segment lost 6 bases, leaving 7 bases of the junction unmatched. DNA for the CDR3: TGTGCCAGCAGCCCCGGCAGGGGGGCTGAAGCTTTCTTT. It translates to CASSPGRGAEAFF.

Only a few counts were recorded for this clone. The CDR3 protein is CASSLGTPDQPQHF. For the CDR3, the DNA is TGCGCCAGCAGCTTAGGGACACCAGATCAGCCCCAGCATTTT. This chain joins TRBV5-1 and TRBJ1-5; a weak D match, TRBD1 (6 bases). CDR3 length equals 14 residues. The V and J ends lost 2 bases and 5 bases respectively, with 11 bases between them. The germline V gene encodes CDR1 SGHRS and CDR2 YFSETQ.

V is TRBV9 and J is TRBJ1-5; D possibly corresponds to TRBD1 (5 bases). Between the trimmed V and J ends, which lost 4 bases and 10 bases, there was a span of 18 bases. This CDR3 region has 14 residues. CDR1 is SGDLS, CDR2 YYNGEE, per germline. CDR3: CASSRDGPEGPQHF. The CDR3 DNA follows: TGTGCCAGCAGCAGGGACGGCCCGGAGGGCCCCCAGCATTTT.

This chain uses TRBV28 with TRBJ2-7, with 8 bases matching TRBD1. The CDR3 contains 13 residues. V was clipped by 6 bases and J by 6 bases; unmatched bases: 7. Germline CDR1 and CDR2: MDHEN and SYDVKM. The CDR3, as DNA: TGTGCCAGCAGGGAGGACAGGGTTGGCGAGCAGTACTTC. Translated, it gives CASREDRVGEQYF.

This chain joins TRBV28 and TRBJ2-3; TRBD2 matches at 8 bases. CDR1 MDHEN and CDR2 SYDVKM come from the germline V gene. J lost 2 bases, V lost 3 bases, and 10 bases had no gene match. There are 17 residues in the CDR3. DNA of the CDR3: TGTGCCAGCAGTTTGCTGGGGGAGACTAGCGACACAGATACGCAGTATTTT. This sequence encodes CASSLLGETSDTDTQYF.

This clone was counted once. The chain combines TRBV27 with TRBJ2-5; 7 positions agree with TRBD2. Looked up from germline, CDR1 is MNHEY and CDR2 is SMNVEV (reference sequence). This CDR3 contains 13 residues. V shed 6 bases, J shed 4 bases, and the junction held 5 bases outside the gene matches. CDR3 amino acids: CASRAGVGETQYF. The CDR3 bases are TGTGCCAGCAGGGCGGGAGTAGGAGAGACCCAGTACTTC.

This clone was seen only once. The genes are TRBV6-2 or TRBV6-3 and TRBJ2-7, with 13 bases that match TRBD2. The CDR3 is 14 amino acids. Germline-derived CDR1 and CDR2 are MNHEY and SVGEGT. The trim removed 6 bases at V and 6 bases at J, leaving 5 bases unmatched. The CDR3 DNA reads TGTGCCAGCAGCCGACTAGCGGGAGGTGGCGAGCAGTACTTC. Amino acids: CASSRLAGGGEQYF.

The rearrangement links TRBV4-1 to TRBJ1-2; D perhaps matches TRBD1 (6 bases). V was shortened by 5 bases and J by 4 bases, with 8 bases between the two germline ends. The CDR3 has 12 residues. Germline V CDR1 and CDR2: MGHRA, YSYEKL. CDR3 loop: CASSGQSYGYTF. In nucleotides, the CDR3 is TGCGCCAGCAGCGGACAGTCCTATGGCTACACCTTC.

This chain links TRBV29-1 with TRBJ2-1, with 8 bases identical to TRBD1. After removal of 4 bases from V and 5 bases from J, the junction contained 13 bases not matched to a gene. The CDR3 sequence is 16 residues long. Germline lookup yields CDR1 SQVTM and CDR2 ANQGSEA. The CDR3 DNA follows: TGCAGCGTTGTTCGAGCCCTCCAGGGACAGGACAATGAGCAGTTCTTC. The encoded protein is CSVVRALQGQDNEQFF.

The chain links TRBV11-3 to TRBJ1-1; D is perhaps TRBD1 (5 bases). The CDR3 consists of 14 residues. Trimming removed 0 bases from V and 7 bases from J, with 12 bases in between. Germline V gives CDR1 SGHNT, CDR2 YENEEA. The CDR3 bases are TGTGCCAGCAGCTTAGAAAATATTGACAGTGAAGCTTTCTTT. Its translation is CASSLENIDSEAFF.

This clone turned up a few times. The V and J genes are TRBV2 and TRBJ2-5; TRBD1 aligns across 7 bases. Trimming at V came to 10 bases and at J to 2 bases, leaving 10 bases not matched to a gene. CDR1 and CDR2 from the germline V gene are SNHLY and FYNNEI. This CDR3 has 14 residues. CDR3 nucleotide sequence: TGTGCCACCCACCGGGACAGAACGCAAGAGACCCAGTACTTC. Translation gives CATHRDRTQETQYF.

The J gene is TRBJ1-5, the V gene TRBV20-1; a possible D gene is TRBD1 (5 bases). The germline V gene encodes CDR1 DFQATT and CDR2 SNEGSKA (reference sequence). V lost 3 bases and J 3 bases, leaving 15 bases between the germline ends. This CDR3 is 15 amino acids long. In nucleotides, the CDR3 is TGCAGTGCTAGTGGCGGTAGGGGATACAATCAGCCCCAGCATTTT. It specifies CSASGGRGYNQPQHF.

This clone was recorded only once. This chain joins TRBV7-9 and TRBJ1-1; maybe TRBD1 (5 bases). Germline V gives CDR1 SEHNR, CDR2 FQNEAQ (reference sequence). The V end lost 1 base, the J end lost 1 base, and 16 bases lay between the germline ends. This CDR3 has 17 amino acids. In DNA form, the CDR3 reads TGTGCCAGCAGCTTAGTGATGGGGGGTCAGCGGAACACTGAAGCTTTCTTT. Its translation: CASSLVMGGQRNTEAFF.

Only one count was recorded for this clone. In nucleotides, the CDR3 is TGTGCCAGCAAGTACGTAGCCTACACCGGGGAGCTGTTTTTT. It codes for CASKYVAYTGELFF. V gene TRBV27 combines with J gene TRBJ2-2, with D hard to call. CDR3 length: 14 residues. V lost 7 bases, J lost 3 bases, and 12 bases lay in between. CDR1 and CDR2 from the germline V gene are MNHEY and SMNVEV (reference sequence).

The chain employs TRBV5-6 and TRBJ1-1, with 7 bases fitting TRBD1. With 3 bases clipped from V and 9 bases from J, the junction kept 5 bases outside the gene matches. Germline lookup yields CDR1 SGHDT and CDR2 YYEEEE. CDR3 length: 12 residues. The chain's CDR3 is CASSYRQGQAFF. DNA for the CDR3: TGTGCCAGCAGCTACCGACAGGGACAAGCTTTCTTT.

The chain links TRBV30 to TRBJ1-2; 9 bases align to TRBD1. This CDR3 has 13 residues. Trimming cost V 4 bases and J 7 bases; bases outside gene matches: 7. CDR1 is GTSNPN and CDR2 is SVGIG in the germline V gene (reference sequence). The CDR3 loop is CAWTKQGAPGYTF. Here the CDR3 DNA reads TGTGCCTGGACTAAACAGGGGGCGCCTGGCTACACCTTC.

V usage is TRBV28 and J usage is TRBJ1-4; D perhaps matches TRBD1 (5 bases). Germline V gene data show CDR1 as MDHEN and CDR2 as SYDVKM. The V gene lost 4 bases and the J gene lost 4 bases, with 16 bases spanning the gap. CDR3 length: 16 amino acids. In DNA, the CDR3 is TGTGCCAGCAGTTCCCCGACAGCGGGTAATAATGAAAAACTGTTTTTT. Encoded protein: CASSSPTAGNNEKLFF.

The V and J genes are TRBV12-3 or TRBV12-4 and TRBJ1-3; the D is unclear. Trimming took off 6 bases at V and 0 bases at J, with 6 bases between the two ends. The CDR3 is 13 residues long. The CDR3 DNA reads as TGTGCCAGCAGAAAGAGCTCTGGAAACACCATATATTTT. As protein: CASRKSSGNTIYF.

This chain connects TRBV10-1 to TRBJ2-1, with 8 bases matching TRBD1. The CDR3 loop spans 15 amino acids. From germline, CDR1 is WNHNN and CDR2 SYGVQD (reference sequence). With V trimmed by 2 bases and J by 8 bases, 8 bases remained unmatched. The CDR3 DNA reads TGCGCCAGCAGTGAGACAGGGGGTCCTATTGATGAGCAGTTCTTC. Translating it yields CASSETGGPIDEQFF.

The chain uses TRBV6-5 and TRBJ1-1; D gene ambiguous. CDR3 length: 14 residues. The ends were cut back, 2 bases at V and 2 bases at J, with 9 bases in the middle. The germline V gene has CDR1 MNHEY and CDR2 SVGAGI. CDR3: CASSYGRKNTEAFF. CDR3 bases: TGTGCCAGCAGTTACGGCCGAAAAAACACTGAAGCTTTCTTT.

This chain joins TRBV28 and TRBJ1-3; tentative D call: TRBD1 (5 bases). The ends were cut back, 5 bases at V and 0 bases at J, with 14 bases in the middle. Looked up from germline, CDR1 is MDHEN and CDR2 is SYDVKM. The CDR3 is 16 amino acids. The CDR3: CASSTQGLYSGNTIYF. The CDR3 DNA follows: TGTGCCAGCAGTACCCAGGGACTGTACTCTGGAAACACCATATATTTT. Complete variable domain (other parts from reference TRBV28 and TRBJ1-3): DVKVTQSSRYLVKRTGEKVFLECVQDMDHENMFWYRQDPGLGLRLIYFSYDVKMKEKGDIPEGYSVSREKKERFSLILESASTNQTSMYLCASSTQGLYSGNTIYFGEGSWLTVV.

The chain has TRBV27 and TRBJ2-7; maybe TRBD1 (6 bases). Trimming left V 0 bases short and J 0 bases short, with 12 bases between. The CDR3 totals 16 residues. In germline, CDR1 is MNHEY, CDR2 SMNVEV (reference sequence). The CDR3 coding sequence is TGTGCCAGCAGTTTATCGGGACACTCGAGCTCCTACGAGCAGTACTTC. It is translated as CASSLSGHSSSYEQYF.

The gene calls are TRBV14 and TRBJ1-2; perhaps TRBD1 as D (5 bases). Per the germline V gene, CDR1 is SGHDN and CDR2 is FVKESK. V shed 2 bases and J shed 6 bases, with 16 bases lying between them. This CDR3 contains 15 residues. CDR3 bases: TGTGCCAGCAGCCAAACTCGACAGACGGTCAATGGCTACACCTTC. Amino acids: CASSQTRQTVNGYTF.

This clone was counted a single time. The V and J genes are TRBV5-4 and TRBJ1-1, with 10 bases lining up with TRBD1. Germline V gene sequence: CDR1 SGHNT, CDR2 YYREEE (reference sequence). Germline trimming cut 4 bases from V and 4 bases from J; bases unmatched to any gene: 10. CDR3 length: 16 residues. CDR3 residues: CASSPGQGRGSTEAFF. In DNA form, the CDR3 reads TGTGCCAGCAGCCCGGGACAGGGGAGAGGAAGCACTGAAGCTTTCTTT.

This clone was counted a single time. This rearrangement joins TRBV12-5 to TRBJ1-4, with 7 bases identical to TRBD1. J was trimmed by 5 bases and V by 9 bases; bases with no gene match: 6. CDR3 length: 13 amino acids. Per germline, CDR1 LGHNT and CDR2 FRNRAP. CDR3 in DNA: TGTGCTAGCGCGGGACAGATAAATGAAAAACTGTTTTTT. It specifies CASAGQINEKLFF.

This chain joins TRBV19 and TRBJ2-1, with D possibly matching TRBD1 (6 bases). The ends were cut back, 6 bases at V and 10 bases at J, with 25 bases in the middle. CDR1 LNHDA and CDR2 SQIVND come from the germline V gene (reference sequence). CDR3 length: 16 amino acids. The CDR3 DNA sequence: TGTGCCAGTAGGCCCTCTCGGGCAGGGGCCTTGGGAGAGCAGTTCTTC. Translated, it gives CASRPSRAGALGEQFF. The full variable domain, its missing parts supplied by reference TRBV19 and TRBJ2-1, is DGGITQSPKYLFRKEGQNVTLSCEQNLNHDAMYWYRQDPGQGLRLIYYSQIVNDFQKGDIAEGYSVSREKKESFPLTVTSAQKNPTAFYLCASRPSRAGALGEQFFGPGTRLTVL.

CDR3 DNA: TGTGCCAGCAGTCATCGTATGACAGGGAACACTGAAGCTTTCTTT. Its translation: CASSHRMTGNTEAFF. The J gene is TRBJ1-1, the V gene TRBV6-5, with TRBD1 as a possible D gene (6 bases). Trimming removed 5 bases at V and 1 base at J, with 14 bases between. This CDR3 spans 15 amino acids. CDR1 MNHEY and CDR2 SVGAGI come from the germline V gene.